The source of this T cell receptor (beta chain) is a study of T cell responses to AZD1222 COVID-19 vaccine. Worth noting for this clone: Its target is not known.

CDR3 length: 14 amino acids. Trimming cost V 8 bases and J 1 base, with 15 bases left between them. Germline V CDR1 and CDR2: WSHSY, SAAADI. Study outcomes and limitations: Seropositive status at baseline applied to only 6 or 7 AZD1222 recipients. The study found vaccine-associated CD4 TCRs spanning spike, dominant at 160-218 and 743-854. Close to half of spike-specific TCRs reportedly recognize unmutated variant regions. The donor cohort was predominantly white British with a female majority, and clonal diversity may have been underestimated.

TCRdb's copy holds only in-frame clones and misses some; the assay was immunoSEQ multiplex PCR. Among about 110,000 clones listed, roughly 90% were seen once. The source is an adult who received the AZD1222 COVID-19 vaccine. V is TRBV10-2 and J is TRBJ2-7; possible D gene TRBD2, 6 bases. This sample comprised peripheral blood, obtained 28 days after the second AZD1222 dose. CDR3 sequence: CASSESGGSYEQYF. In DNA, the CDR3 is TGCGCCAGCTCAGAGTCCGGGGGATCCTACGAGCAGTACTTC.